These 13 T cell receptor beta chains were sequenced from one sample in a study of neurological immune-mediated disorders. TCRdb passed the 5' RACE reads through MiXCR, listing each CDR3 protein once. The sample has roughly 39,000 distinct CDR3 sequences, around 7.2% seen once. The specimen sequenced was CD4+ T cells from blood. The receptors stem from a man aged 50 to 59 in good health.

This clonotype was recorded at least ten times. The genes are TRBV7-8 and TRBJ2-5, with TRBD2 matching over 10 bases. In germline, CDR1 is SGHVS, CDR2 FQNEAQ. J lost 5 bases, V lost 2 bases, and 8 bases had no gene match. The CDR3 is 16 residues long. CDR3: CASSLLFQRGGETQYF. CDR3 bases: TGTGCCAGCAGCTTACTTTTTCAGCGGGGGGGGGAGACCCAGTACTTC.

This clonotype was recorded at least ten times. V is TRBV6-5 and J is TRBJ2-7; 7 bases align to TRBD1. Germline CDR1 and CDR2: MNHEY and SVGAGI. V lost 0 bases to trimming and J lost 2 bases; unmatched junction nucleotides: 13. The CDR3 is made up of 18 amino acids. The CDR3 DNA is TGTGCCAGCAGTTACTCGAGCGGAGACAGGGTTAGCCCCTACGAGCAGTACTTC. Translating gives CASSYSSGDRVSPYEQYF.

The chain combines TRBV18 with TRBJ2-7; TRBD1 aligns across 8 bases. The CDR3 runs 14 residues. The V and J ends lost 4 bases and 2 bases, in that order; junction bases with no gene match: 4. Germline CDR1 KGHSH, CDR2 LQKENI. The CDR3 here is CASSQGGQAYEQYF. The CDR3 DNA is TGTGCCAGCTCACAAGGGGGACAGGCCTACGAGCAGTACTTC.

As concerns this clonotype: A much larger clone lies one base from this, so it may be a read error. The CDR3 nucleotides are TGTGCCAGCTCACCGGGGTTGTTCCAGCACCAGCATTTT. It translates to CASSPGLFQHQHF. The chain carries TRBV18 and TRBJ1-5; D remains ambiguous. Germline CDR1 KGHSH, CDR2 LQKENI. CDR3 length: 13 residues.

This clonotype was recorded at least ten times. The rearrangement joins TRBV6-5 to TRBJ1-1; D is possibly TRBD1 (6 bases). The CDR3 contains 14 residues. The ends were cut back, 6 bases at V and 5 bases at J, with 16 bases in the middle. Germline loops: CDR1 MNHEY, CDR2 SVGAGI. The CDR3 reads CASRLGPGATEAFF. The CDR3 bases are TGTGCCAGCAGGTTGGGCCCGGGGGCTACTGAAGCTTTCTTT.

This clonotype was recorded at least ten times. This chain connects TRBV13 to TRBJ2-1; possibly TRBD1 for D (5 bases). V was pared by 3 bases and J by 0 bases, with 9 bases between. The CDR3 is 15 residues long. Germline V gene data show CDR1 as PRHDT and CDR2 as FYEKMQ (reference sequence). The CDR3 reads CASSLGRGSYNEQFF. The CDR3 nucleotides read TGTGCCAGCAGCTTGGGTAGGGGCTCCTACAATGAGCAGTTCTTC. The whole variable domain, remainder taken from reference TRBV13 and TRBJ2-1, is AAGVIQSPRHLIKEKRETATLKCYPIPRHDTVYWYQQGPGQDPQFLISFYEKMQSDKGSIPDRFSAQQFSDYHSELNMSSLELGDSALYFCASSLGRGSYNEQFFGPGTRLTVL.

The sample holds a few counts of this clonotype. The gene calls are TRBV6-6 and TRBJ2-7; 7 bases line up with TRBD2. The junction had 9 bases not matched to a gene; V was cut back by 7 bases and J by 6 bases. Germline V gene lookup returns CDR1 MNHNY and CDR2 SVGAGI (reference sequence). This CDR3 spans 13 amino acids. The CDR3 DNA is TGTGCCAGCACCCCCAGAGGGGAGGGCGAGCAGTACTTC. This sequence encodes CASTPRGEGEQYF.

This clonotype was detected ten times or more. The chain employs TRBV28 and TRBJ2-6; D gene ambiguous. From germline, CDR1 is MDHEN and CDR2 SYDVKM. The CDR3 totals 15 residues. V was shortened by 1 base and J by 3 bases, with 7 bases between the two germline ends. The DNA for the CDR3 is TGTGCCAGCAGTTTATATGTGGGTGGGGCCAACGTCCTGACTTTC. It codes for CASSLYVGGANVLTF. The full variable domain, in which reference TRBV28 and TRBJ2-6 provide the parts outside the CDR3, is DVKVTQSSRYLVKRTGEKVFLECVQDMDHENMFWYRQDPGLGLRLIYFSYDVKMKEKGDIPEGYSVSREKKERFSLILESASTNQTSMYLCASSLYVGGANVLTFGAGSRLTVL.

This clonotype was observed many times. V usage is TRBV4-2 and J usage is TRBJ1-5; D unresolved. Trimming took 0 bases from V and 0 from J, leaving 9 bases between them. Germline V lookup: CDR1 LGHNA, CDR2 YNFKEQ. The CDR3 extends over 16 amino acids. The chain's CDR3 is CASSQDPVYSNQPQHF. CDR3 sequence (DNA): TGTGCCAGCAGCCAAGATCCGGTTTATAGCAATCAGCCCCAGCATTTT.

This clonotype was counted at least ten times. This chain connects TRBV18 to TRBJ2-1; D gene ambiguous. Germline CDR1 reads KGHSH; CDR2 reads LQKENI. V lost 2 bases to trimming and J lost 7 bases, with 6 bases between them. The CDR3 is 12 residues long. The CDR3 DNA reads TGTGCCAGCTCACCATTAAAGAATGAGCAGTTCTTC. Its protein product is CASSPLKNEQFF.

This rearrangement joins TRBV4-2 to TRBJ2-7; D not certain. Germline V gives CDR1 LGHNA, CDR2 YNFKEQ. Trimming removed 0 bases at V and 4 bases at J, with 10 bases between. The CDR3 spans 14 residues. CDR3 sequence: CASSQEEPAYEQYF. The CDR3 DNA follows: TGTGCCAGCAGCCAAGAGGAGCCAGCATACGAGCAGTACTTC.

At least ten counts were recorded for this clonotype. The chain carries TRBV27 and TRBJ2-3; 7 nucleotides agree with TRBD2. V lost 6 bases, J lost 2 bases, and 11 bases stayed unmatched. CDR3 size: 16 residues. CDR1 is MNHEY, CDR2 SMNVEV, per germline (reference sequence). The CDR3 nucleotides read TGTGCCAGCAGCCGAACCGGGACTATATTCACAGATACGCAGTATTTT. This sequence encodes CASSRTGTIFTDTQYF.

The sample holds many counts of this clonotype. CDR3: CASFGTSGSSNTQYF. The DNA of the CDR3 is TGTGCCAGCTTCGGGACTAGCGGGAGTTCGAATACGCAGTATTTT. The chain carries TRBV19 and TRBJ2-3; TRBD2 matches at 14 bases. Per germline, CDR1 LNHDA and CDR2 SQIVND (reference sequence). The trim removed 9 bases at V and 7 bases at J, leaving 9 bases unmatched. This CDR3 is built from 15 residues.